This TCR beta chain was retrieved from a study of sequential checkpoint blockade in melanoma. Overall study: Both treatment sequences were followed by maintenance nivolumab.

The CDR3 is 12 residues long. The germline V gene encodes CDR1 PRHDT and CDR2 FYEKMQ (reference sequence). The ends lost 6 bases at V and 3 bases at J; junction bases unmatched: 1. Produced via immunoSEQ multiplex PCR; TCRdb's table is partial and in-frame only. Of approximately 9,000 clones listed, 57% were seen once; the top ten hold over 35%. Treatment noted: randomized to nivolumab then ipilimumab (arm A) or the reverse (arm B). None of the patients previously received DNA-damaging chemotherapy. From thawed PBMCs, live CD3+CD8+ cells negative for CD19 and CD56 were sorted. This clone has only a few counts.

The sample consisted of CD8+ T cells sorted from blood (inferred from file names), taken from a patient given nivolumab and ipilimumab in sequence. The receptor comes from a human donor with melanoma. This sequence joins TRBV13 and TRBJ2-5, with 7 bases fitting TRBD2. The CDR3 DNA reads TGTGCCAGCAGGGCGGGGGAAGAGACCCAGTACTTC. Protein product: CASRAGEETQYF.